A single count supports the clone carrying this T cell receptor (beta chain). Its cognate antigen is unknown. From germline, CDR1 is SGHRS and CDR2 YFSETQ. The J segment lost 2 bases and the V segment lost 3 bases, leaving 13 bases of the junction unmatched. The CDR3 is made up of 18 amino acids. The sample comes from a study of blood T cells in healthy people across ages. Using a J-beta primer mix together with a sample-barcoded 5' primer, a second PCR was run for roughly 6 to 12 cycles. TCRdb independently ran MiXCR on the 5' RACE reads; one entry per CDR3 protein. The data show over 600,000 distinct CDR3 sequences, 56% seen once. Study findings and constraints: Because sorting was not performed, PBMCs prevented conclusive naive versus antigen-experienced comparison.

The rearrangement joins TRBV5-1 to TRBJ2-5, with 10 nucleotides matching TRBD2. Sequencing used blood. The receptor was isolated from a middle-aged man in good health. This chain's CDR3 is CASSSASGGEAAQETQYF. As DNA, the CDR3 is TGCGCCAGCAGCTCGGCTAGCGGGGGAGAGGCGGCTCAAGAGACCCAGTACTTC.